This T cell receptor (beta chain) was recorded in a study of CD8 T cells in Susac syndrome. It was with random hexamers that roughly 0.5 to 1 ug RNA was reverse transcribed. TCRdb independently ran MiXCR on the immunoSEQ multiplex PCR reads; one entry per CDR3 protein. The sample carries 100,000 to 150,000 distinct CDR3 sequences, approximately 93% recorded once. CDR1 and CDR2 from the germline V gene are MNHNY and SVGAGI (reference sequence). CDR3 length: 14 amino acids. Between the trimmed V and J ends, which lost 6 bases and 0 bases, there was a span of 12 bases. Sequencing was carried out using CD4+ T cells from PBMCs. The genes are TRBV6-6 and TRBJ2-7; D may be TRBD1 (6 bases). The TCR sequence derives from a human donor with multiple sclerosis. This CDR3 is CASRPRTVSYEQYF. CDR3 bases: TGTGCCAGCAGACCCCGGACAGTCTCCTACGAGCAGTACTTC.